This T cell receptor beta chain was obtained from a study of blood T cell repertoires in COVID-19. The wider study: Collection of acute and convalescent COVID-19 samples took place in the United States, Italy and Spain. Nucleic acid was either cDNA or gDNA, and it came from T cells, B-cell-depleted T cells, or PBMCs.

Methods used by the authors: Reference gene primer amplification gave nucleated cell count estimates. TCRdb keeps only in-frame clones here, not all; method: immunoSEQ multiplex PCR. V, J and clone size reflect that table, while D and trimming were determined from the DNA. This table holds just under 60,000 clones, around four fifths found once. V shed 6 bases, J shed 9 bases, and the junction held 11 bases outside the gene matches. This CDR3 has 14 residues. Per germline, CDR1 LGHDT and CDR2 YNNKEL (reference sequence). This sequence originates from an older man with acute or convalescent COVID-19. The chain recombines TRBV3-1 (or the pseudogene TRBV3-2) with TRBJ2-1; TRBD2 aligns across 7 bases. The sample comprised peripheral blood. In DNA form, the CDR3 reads TGTGCCAGCAGTCACGCTAGCGGTTTGGCTGAGCAGTTCTTC. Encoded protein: CASSHASGLAEQFF.